The rows below give T cell receptor beta chains drawn from one sample of a study of T cell repertoires in cytomegalovirus infection. TCRdb reprocessed the reads via MiXCR and lists one record per CDR3 protein. Among more than 85,000 distinct CDR3 sequences, around 31% were seen once, and the ten largest hold 81%. Their specific antigens are unknown. The sequences come from CD8+ T cells from cultured PBMCs, collected from culture after CMV antigen stimulation. The receptors were gathered from a human donor in good health (CMV status not recorded). Some clones in this sample may be carry-over from other donors' samples. Both conserved end residues are part of each CDR3. A D gene is named only where the DNA matches it firmly. Clone size is given for some rows only: seen once, a few or many times, or a class if the clone is expanded.

V gene	clone size	D gene	J gene	CDR3 protein	CDR3 DNA
TRBV27	-	-	TRBJ1-1	CASSYGGFGEAFF	TGTGCCAGCAGTTATGGGGGCTTCGGTGAAGCTTTCTTT
TRBV7-6	-	-	TRBJ2-7	CASTRNLGTRNNEQYF	TGTGCCAGCACCAGAAACCTCGGGACAAGGAACAACGAGCAGTACTTC
TRBV20-1	-	-	TRBJ2-7	CSARDRVDDYEQYF	TGCAGTGCTAGAGATCGCGTTGATGACTACGAGCAGTACTTC
TRBV6-5	few	TRBD1	TRBJ2-1	CASSPGQGGEQFF	TGTGCCAGCAGCCCAGGACAGGGAGGCGAACAGTTCTTC
TRBV12-3/TRBV12-4	many	-	TRBJ2-7	CASTTPLTHEQYF	TGTGCCAGCACCACCCCTCTGACCCACGAGCAGTACTTC
TRBV7-9	-	TRBD1	TRBJ1-1	CASSLVGGDRVFTEAFF	TGTGCCAGCAGCTTAGTAGGGGGGGACAGGGTATTCACTGAAGCTTTCTTT
TRBV7-3	few	-	TRBJ2-3	CASSWGAGTDTQYF	TGTGCCAGCAGCTGGGGGGCCGGCACAGATACGCAGTATTTT
TRBV9	-	-	TRBJ1-1	CASSVAVGADTEAFF	TGTGCCAGCAGCGTAGCGGTGGGGGCAGACACTGAAGCTTTCTTT
TRBV5-1	-	-	TRBJ2-2	CATPGSNTGELFF	TGCGCCACCCCGGGGTCGAACACCGGGGAGCTGTTTTTT
TRBV29-1	-	-	TRBJ2-1	CSVEDIPGRDLYNEQFF	TGCAGCGTTGAAGATATCCCGGGCAGGGATCTTTACAATGAGCAGTTCTTC
TRBV5-8	-	-	TRBJ1-2	CASSLVEGRANYGYTF	TGTGCCAGCAGCTTGGTCGAGGGCAGGGCTAACTATGGCTACACCTTC
TRBV7-9	few	-	TRBJ2-3	CASTLIAGDTQYF	TGTGCCAGCACCCTGATTGCTGGGGATACGCAGTATTTT
TRBV7-3	-	TRBD2	TRBJ2-3	CASSFAGGPTDTQYF	TGTGCCAGCAGCTTTGCGGGGGGGCCTACAGATACGCAGTATTTT
TRBV7-6	few	TRBD1	TRBJ2-7	CASSLGVGGAYYEQYF	TGTGCCAGCAGCTTGGGGGTAGGGGGCGCCTACTACGAGCAGTACTTC
TRBV7-6	many	-	TRBJ1-1	CASSLEVNTEAFF	TGTGCCAGCAGCTTAGAGGTGAACACTGAAGCTTTCTTT
TRBV6-1	-	TRBD2	TRBJ2-5	CASSFGLAGGHETQYF	TGTGCCAGCAGCTTCGGACTAGCGGGGGGCCACGAGACCCAGTACTTC
TRBV2	-	-	TRBJ1-5	CASSVWGGQPQHF	TGTGCCAGCAGCGTCTGGGGAGGTCAGCCCCAGCATTTT
TRBV7-6	-	-	TRBJ2-5	CASSSRTQYQETQYF	TGTGCCAGCAGCAGCCGGACTCAATACCAAGAGACCCAGTACTTC
TRBV7-6	-	-	TRBJ1-3	CASPRGNTIYF	TGTGCCAGCCCTCGGGGAAACACCATATATTTT
TRBV7-2	many	-	TRBJ1-1	CASREGTTSEAFF	TGTGCCAGCCGAGAGGGGACTACCTCTGAAGCTTTCTTT
TRBV11-2	-	-	TRBJ2-7	CASSLRRGQVGNEQYF	TGTGCCAGCAGCTTAAGGAGGGGGCAGGTCGGCAACGAGCAGTACTTC
TRBV19	-	TRBD2	TRBJ2-1	CASSLQGLAGYNEQFF	TGTGCCAGTTCTCTACAGGGGCTAGCGGGGTACAATGAGCAGTTCTTC
TRBV12-3/TRBV12-4	-	-	TRBJ1-5	CASSLASQNSNQPQHF	TGTGCCAGCAGTTTAGCGTCGCAAAATAGCAATCAGCCCCAGCATTTT
TRBV7-6	many	TRBD1	TRBJ2-1	CASSSRDRAGGVSYNEQFF	TGTGCCAGCAGCTCACGGGACAGGGCGGGCGGCGTCTCCTACAATGAGCAGTTCTTC
TRBV7-9	few	-	TRBJ1-4	CASSSSGTWEKLFF	TGTGCCAGCAGCTCTTCCGGGACTTGGGAAAAACTGTTTTTT
TRBV18	few	-	TRBJ1-5	CASSPRAGRYSNQPQHF	TGTGCCAGCTCACCACGGGCAGGGCGCTATAGCAATCAGCCCCAGCATTTT
TRBV19	many	-	TRBJ2-2	CAKEGSRNTGELFF	TGTGCCAAAGAGGGTAGTAGGAACACCGGGGAGCTGTTTTTT
TRBV19	few	-	TRBJ1-2	CASAQGYYGYTF	TGTGCCAGTGCGCAGGGATACTATGGCTACACCTTC
TRBV10-3	few	TRBD1	TRBJ2-2	CATTGLDTGELFF	TGTGCCACGACAGGGTTAGACACCGGGGAGCTGTTTTTT
TRBV27	-	TRBD2	TRBJ2-7	CASSFKATSGGVSSYEQYF	TGTGCCAGCAGTTTCAAGGCGACTAGCGGGGGAGTAAGCTCCTACGAGCAGTACTTC
TRBV7-9	few	-	TRBJ2-7	CASSFAESYEQYF	TGTGCCAGCAGCTTCGCAGAGAGCTACGAGCAGTACTTC
TRBV3-1	-	TRBD2	TRBJ2-1	CASSQASGGFLSHNEQFF	TGTGCCAGCAGCCAAGCTAGCGGGGGGTTCCTTTCCCACAATGAGCAGTTCTTC
TRBV15	few	-	TRBJ2-7	CATSRVTGNEQYF	TGTGCCACCAGCAGAGTAACAGGGAACGAGCAGTACTTC
TRBV20-1	few	TRBD1	TRBJ2-7	CSAREGQGAYEQYF	TGCAGTGCTAGAGAAGGGCAGGGGGCCTACGAGCAGTACTTC
TRBV7-9	few	TRBD1	TRBJ2-2	CASRNRQGTGELFF	TGTGCCAGCAGGAATCGACAGGGGACCGGGGAGCTGTTTTTT
TRBV27	few	-	TRBJ2-2	CASSFGGGELFF	TGTGCCAGCAGTTTTGGTGGGGGGGAGCTGTTTTTT
TRBV20-1	few	TRBD2	TRBJ2-1	CSARDWRGDYNEQFF	TGCAGTGCTAGAGATTGGCGGGGGGACTACAATGAGCAGTTCTTC
TRBV27	-	-	TRBJ1-4	CASSNSMTEKLFF	TGTGCCAGCAGTAATAGTATGACAGAAAAACTGTTTTTT
TRBV4-1	-	-	TRBJ1-1	CASSQEVSSENTEAFF	TGCGCCAGCAGCCAAGAGGTGAGCTCTGAAAACACTGAAGCTTTCTTT
TRBV12-3/TRBV12-4	-	-	TRBJ1-1	CASSLYPPGTEAFF	TGTGCCAGCAGTCTATACCCTCCCGGGACGGAAGCTTTCTTT
TRBV2	-	-	TRBJ1-2	CASSEWDATNYGYTF	TGTGCCAGCAGTGAATGGGACGCGACTAACTATGGCTACACCTTC
TRBV11-2	-	TRBD2	TRBJ2-1	CASSTTSGGNNEQFF	TGTGCCAGCAGCACGACTAGCGGGGGGAACAATGAGCAGTTCTTC
TRBV7-9	few	-	TRBJ2-3	CASSLGGGPSQYF	TGTGCCAGCAGCTTAGGGGGAGGTCCTTCGCAGTATTTT
TRBV29-1	many	TRBD1	TRBJ2-1	CSIPDRGEQFF	TGCAGCATTCCTGACAGGGGTGAGCAGTTCTTC
TRBV4-1	-	TRBD2	TRBJ2-5	CASSQEGASGQETQYF	TGCGCCAGCAGCCAAGAAGGGGCTAGCGGCCAAGAGACCCAGTACTTC
TRBV12-3/TRBV12-4	many	TRBD2	TRBJ2-3	CASSFPTSGGADTQYF	TGTGCCAGCAGTTTCCCGACTAGCGGGGGGGCAGATACGCAGTATTTT
TRBV27	-	TRBD2	TRBJ2-1	CASSSLLAGSYNEQFF	TGTGCCAGCAGTTCTCTGCTAGCGGGCTCCTACAATGAGCAGTTCTTC
TRBV15	many	-	TRBJ1-5	CATSRDLGGGGNQPQHF	TGTGCCACCAGCAGAGATCTAGGCGGGGGTGGCAATCAGCCCCAGCATTTT
TRBV25-1	many	-	TRBJ1-2	CASTKSSSGKYGYTF	TGTGCCAGCACAAAATCTTCCTCGGGGAAGTATGGCTACACCTTC
TRBV6-5	-	-	TRBJ2-5	CASSYYAGSQETQYF	TGTGCCAGCAGTTACTATGCAGGGTCCCAAGAGACCCAGTACTTC
TRBV27	few	-	TRBJ1-1	CASMRYSETEAFF	TGTGCCAGCATGCGTTATTCGGAGACTGAAGCTTTCTTT
TRBV19	-	-	TRBJ1-1	CASSIAAGFTEAFF	TGTGCCAGTAGTATAGCGGCAGGGTTCACTGAAGCTTTCTTT
TRBV19	few	-	TRBJ2-1	CASSYQDSYNEQFF	TGTGCCAGTAGTTACCAGGACAGCTACAATGAGCAGTTCTTC
TRBV20-1	many	TRBD2	TRBJ2-3	CSLAGLTDTQYF	TGCAGTTTAGCGGGCCTCACAGATACGCAGTATTTT
TRBV7-9	-	TRBD2	TRBJ2-1	CASSLGGGAYNEQFF	TGTGCCAGCAGCCTCGGTGGGGGGGCCTACAATGAGCAGTTCTTC